The 29 T cell receptor beta chains below were found in one sample sequenced in a study of T cell responses to AZD1222 COVID-19 vaccine. Clones were sequenced by immunoSEQ multiplex PCR, and TCRdb holds only the in-frame ones, with some missing. The sample has 97,000 or so clones; roughly nine tenths are singletons. This material consisted of peripheral blood, taken on day 0 of AZD1222 vaccination. The source of these receptors is an adult in good health.

The chain uses TRBV9 and TRBJ2-7; the D gene could be TRBD1 or TRBD2 (5 bases each). Germline-derived CDR1 and CDR2 are SGDLS and YYNGEE. This CDR3 comprises 14 residues. Between the trimmed V and J ends, which lost 3 bases and 5 bases, there was a span of 15 bases. The CDR3 sequence: CASSADRGGHEQYF. In nucleotides, the CDR3 is TGTGCCAGCAGCGCGGATCGGGGCGGTCACGAGCAGTACTTC. The full variable domain, its missing parts supplied by reference TRBV9 and TRBJ2-7, is DSGVTQTPKHLITATGQRVTLRCSPRSGDLSVYWYQQSLDQGLQFLIQYYNGEERAKGNILERFSAQQFPDLHSELNLSSLELGDSALYFCASSADRGGHEQYFGPGTRLTVT.

The rearrangement uses TRBV5-1 and TRBJ2-7; the D call may be TRBD1 or TRBD2 (6 bases each). Germline loops: CDR1 SGHRS, CDR2 YFSETQ. This CDR3 spans 15 amino acids. V lost 0 bases and J 0 bases, leaving 10 bases between the germline ends. The CDR3 protein is CASSLEGGLSYEQYF. The CDR3 bases are TGCGCCAGCAGCTTGGAGGGGGGTCTCTCCTACGAGCAGTACTTC.

The chain links TRBV7-2 to TRBJ2-1, with TRBD2 as a possible D gene (5 bases). V lost 5 bases and J lost 2, with 13 bases in between. The CDR3 is 15 residues long. Germline values: CDR1 SGHTA, CDR2 FQGNSA. CDR3 region: CASSPQSGAYNEQFF. Here the CDR3 DNA reads TGTGCCAGCAGCCCCCAAAGCGGCGCCTACAATGAGCAGTTCTTC. Using reference TRBV7-2 and TRBJ2-1 for the parts outside the CDR3, the full variable domain is GAGVSQSPSNKVTEKGKDVELRCDPISGHTALYWYRQSLGQGLEFLIYFQGNSAPDKSGLPSDRFSAERTGGSVSTLTIQRTQQEDSAVYLCASSPQSGAYNEQFFGPGTRLTVL.

On this clone itself: A junction end diverges from the germline sequence, so it may reflect a read error. The chain joins TRBV6-1 to TRBJ2-2, with no clear D. Germline V gives CDR1 MNHNS, CDR2 SASEGT. The CDR3 length is 16 residues. The CDR3: CASSERLLSNIGELFF. CDR3 in DNA: TGTGCCAGCAGTGAAAGGTTACTTTCGAACATCGGGGAGCTGTTTTTT.

The V and J genes are TRBV6-6 and TRBJ1-6; perhaps TRBD1 as D (5 bases). V was trimmed by 7 bases and J by 11 bases, leaving 15 bases between them. From germline, CDR1 is MNHNY and CDR2 SVGAGI (reference sequence). The CDR3 is made up of 13 amino acids. This CDR3 is CASIGGVHPPLHF. In DNA form, the CDR3 reads TGTGCCAGCATAGGAGGGGTTCATCCACCCCTCCACTTT.

This clone was seen once. CDR3 sequence reads: CASSPQSRGANYGYTF. CDR3 DNA: TGTGCCAGTAGCCCGCAGAGTAGGGGAGCTAACTATGGCTACACCTTC. The chain carries TRBV19 and TRBJ1-2; possible D gene TRBD1, 5 bases. Trimming took 6 bases from V and 0 from J, leaving 17 bases between them. The CDR3 length is 16 residues. The germline CDR1 and CDR2 sequences are LNHDA and SQIVND (reference sequence).

This clone was counted between two and nine times. The genes are TRBV14 and TRBJ2-3; 8 nucleotides align to TRBD2. Germline assignment: CDR1 SGHDN and CDR2 FVKESK. The CDR3 extends over 17 amino acids. J gave up 2 bases and V 4 bases, and 11 bases lay outside the gene matches. The CDR3 loop reads CASSRDTGGGITDTQYF. CDR3 DNA sequence: TGTGCCAGCAGCCGGGACACGGGCGGGGGGATCACAGATACGCAGTATTTT.

The V and J genes are TRBV3-1 (or the pseudogene TRBV3-2) and TRBJ1-5; possibly TRBD1 for D (6 bases). Germline CDR1 and CDR2: LGHDT and YNNKEL (reference sequence). The CDR3 has 15 amino acids. V shed 3 bases and J shed 2 bases, with 11 bases lying between them. The CDR3 DNA reads TGTGCCAGCAGCCAGCTGGCAGGGGGCAATCAGCCCCAGCATTTT. Amino acid sequence: CASSQLAGGNQPQHF.

The chain employs TRBV4-3 and TRBJ1-4, with 9 nucleotides matching TRBD1. The ends lost 1 base at V and 6 bases at J; junction bases unmatched: 6. CDR3 length: 16 amino acids. The germline gives CDR1 LGHNA, CDR2 YSLEER. The CDR3 DNA follows: TGCGCCAGCAGCCAAGTAGGACAGGGGAGTGATGAAAAACTGTTTTTT. It translates to CASSQVGQGSDEKLFF.

The chain joins TRBV7-2 to TRBJ2-1; D ambiguous. Germline V CDR1 and CDR2: SGHTA, FQGNSA. V lost 3 bases to trimming and J lost 0 bases, with 6 bases between them. This CDR3 comprises 14 residues. The CDR3 DNA sequence: TGTGCCAGCAGCTTCGTTATCTCCTACAATGAGCAGTTCTTC. This translates into CASSFVISYNEQFF.

The V call is TRBV15, the J call TRBJ2-2, with a possible D match to TRBD1 (6 bases). Germline V gene lookup returns CDR1 LNHNV and CDR2 YYDKDF (reference sequence). Trimming removed 1 base at V and 2 bases at J, with 14 bases between. CDR3 size: 17 residues. The CDR3 spells CATSRGGQGFNTGELFF. The CDR3 region has the DNA TGTGCCACCAGCAGAGGTGGGCAGGGGTTCAACACCGGGGAGCTGTTTTTT.

The rearrangement links TRBV2 to TRBJ1-1, with 8 bases matching TRBD1. The trim removed 6 bases at V and 3 bases at J, leaving 6 bases unmatched. The CDR3 is 14 residues long. The V gene's germline CDR1 is SNHLY and CDR2 FYNNEI. The CDR3 DNA is TGTGCCAGCAGCGTTACAGGGGGAGACACTGAAGCTTTCTTT. The encoded protein is CASSVTGGDTEAFF.

Here the CDR3 reads CASSASWPGSDYGYTF. CDR3 DNA sequence: TGTGCCAGCAGCGCCTCCTGGCCAGGGAGTGACTATGGCTACACCTTC. The chain uses TRBV7-2 and TRBJ1-2; TRBD1 might be the D (5 bases). V was pared by 5 bases and J by 3 bases, with 19 bases between. The CDR3 has 16 amino acids. Germline V gene data show CDR1 as SGHTA and CDR2 as FQGNSA. The full variable domain, completed using reference TRBV7-2 and TRBJ1-2, is GAGVSQSPSNKVTEKGKDVELRCDPISGHTALYWYRQSLGQGLEFLIYFQGNSAPDKSGLPSDRFSAERTGGSVSTLTIQRTQQEDSAVYLCASSASWPGSDYGYTFGSGTRLTVV.

This sequence joins TRBV7-3 and TRBJ2-2; the D is unclear. Between the trimmed V and J ends, which lost 5 bases and 5 bases, there was a span of 9 bases. This CDR3 spans 13 amino acids. Germline CDR1 SGHTA, CDR2 FQGTGA. Here the CDR3 DNA reads TGTGCCAGCAGCCGTGGACGGACCGGGGAGCTGTTTTTT. This sequence encodes CASSRGRTGELFF.

This chain joins TRBV7-3 and TRBJ2-7; the D gene is possibly TRBD1 (6 bases). CDR1 is SGHTA, CDR2 FQGTGA, per germline. The length of the CDR3 is 13 residues. The V and J ends lost 2 bases and 4 bases respectively, with 9 bases between them. DNA of the CDR3: TGTGCCAGCAGCTTAGGGGGCGGGTACGAGCAGTACTTC. This gives the protein CASSLGGGYEQYF.

V usage is TRBV5-1 and J usage is TRBJ2-5, with a possible D match to TRBD1 (5 bases). CDR1 is SGHRS and CDR2 is YFSETQ in the germline V gene. V shed 4 bases and J shed 5 bases, with 18 bases lying between them. The CDR3 contains 15 residues. DNA for the CDR3: TGCGCCAGCAGCGCGGACCCGACAGAAATCGAGACCCAGTACTTC. It is translated as CASSADPTEIETQYF.

This clone was seen a single time. The junction and the germline gene differ at one end; a read error may be behind it. This chain uses TRBV6-2 or TRBV6-3 with TRBJ2-1; D remains unclear. The CDR3 loop spans 13 amino acids. In germline, CDR1 is MNHEY, CDR2 SVGEGT. CDR3 bases: TGTGCCGGCAGCCACGACACATACAATGAGCAGTTCTTC. Translating gives CAGSHDTYNEQFF.

The genes are TRBV5-1 and TRBJ2-1; TRBD2 aligns across 8 bases. There are 15 residues in the CDR3. Losses at the gene ends were 5 bases for V and 6 bases for J; bases not matched to a gene: 10. Germline assignment: CDR1 SGHRS and CDR2 YFSETQ. In DNA, the CDR3 is TGCGCCAGCAGAGCTAGTAGCGGGGTGATCAATGAGCAGTTCTTC. This encodes CASRASSGVINEQFF. The variable domain in full, with the rest retrieved from reference TRBV5-1 and TRBJ2-1, is KAGVTQTPRYLIKTRGQQVTLSCSPISGHRSVSWYQQTPGQGLQFLFEYFSETQRNKGNFPGRFSGRQFSNSRSEMNVSTLELGDSALYLCASRASSGVINEQFFGPGTRLTVL.

This chain links TRBV6-5 with TRBJ1-5; D remains ambiguous. The CDR3 spans 15 residues. V was shortened by 6 bases and J by 6 bases, with 18 bases between the two germline ends. Looked up from germline, CDR1 is MNHEY and CDR2 is SVGAGI. In nucleotides, the CDR3 is TGTGCCAGCAGCCCCACCCGGTCGACAAGTCAGCCCCAGCATTTT. It codes for CASSPTRSTSQPQHF.

This rearrangement joins TRBV10-3 to TRBJ2-1, with 12 bases fitting TRBD1. The CDR3 contains 16 residues. J lost 2 bases, V lost 2 bases, and 1 base had no gene match. Germline CDR1 ENHRY, CDR2 SYGVKD. The DNA for the CDR3 is TGTGCCATCAGTGAGGGGACAGGGGGCCCCTACAATGAGCAGTTCTTC. Translated, it gives CAISEGTGGPYNEQFF.

The V and J genes are TRBV28 and TRBJ1-2; D gene unclear. The germline V gene encodes CDR1 MDHEN and CDR2 SYDVKM. The V and J ends lost 4 bases and 4 bases respectively, with 16 bases between them. The CDR3 contains 15 residues. The CDR3 region is CASSSLTGPRYGYTF. In DNA form, the CDR3 reads TGTGCCAGCAGTTCTCTGACCGGACCGCGCTATGGCTACACCTTC.

The CDR3 here is CASSSGRIQEAFF. Here the CDR3 DNA reads TGTGCCAGCAGCTCAGGCAGGATCCAAGAAGCTTTCTTT. The J gene is TRBJ1-1, the V gene TRBV5-4; D is undetermined. The ends were cut back, 3 bases at V and 8 bases at J, with 14 bases in the middle. This CDR3 is built from 13 residues. Germline V gives CDR1 SGHNT, CDR2 YYREEE (reference sequence).

The chain carries TRBV7-9 and TRBJ2-5; possibly TRBD1 for D (5 bases). V was trimmed by 6 bases and J by 5 bases, leaving 13 bases between them. Germline values: CDR1 SEHNR, CDR2 FQNEAQ (reference sequence). The CDR3 consists of 13 residues. DNA for the CDR3: TGTGCCAGCAGTTCTTTTTCAGGGGAGACCCAGTACTTC. Residues: CASSSFSGETQYF.

This chain links TRBV5-6 with TRBJ2-2; D unresolved. The CDR3 length is 15 residues. V shed 0 bases and J shed 0 bases, with 6 bases lying between them. Germline CDR1 SGHDT, CDR2 YYEEEE. The CDR3 coding sequence is TGTGCCAGCAGCTTGGTACCAGCGAACACCGGGGAGCTGTTTTTT. This sequence encodes CASSLVPANTGELFF.

The chain employs TRBV28 and TRBJ2-7; D possibly corresponds to TRBD2 (5 bases). CDR1 and CDR2 (germline): MDHEN, SYDVKM. V lost 6 bases to trimming and J lost 7 bases, with 13 bases between them. The CDR3 length is 12 residues. The CDR3 DNA sequence: TGTGCCAGCAGGGTTGTAACGGGGGAGCAGTACTTC. Its protein is CASRVVTGEQYF.

V and J are TRBV2 and TRBJ2-1; possibly TRBD1 for D (5 bases). Trimming took 7 bases from V and 2 from J, leaving 15 bases between them. CDR1 and CDR2 from the germline V gene are SNHLY and FYNNEI. This CDR3 spans 15 amino acids. The CDR3: CASKAQGRPYNEQFF. CDR3 bases: TGTGCCAGCAAAGCCCAGGGAAGACCCTACAATGAGCAGTTCTTC. The whole variable domain, filled in from reference TRBV2 and TRBJ2-1, reads EPEVTQTPSHQVTQMGQEVILRCVPISNHLYFYWYRQILGQKVEFLVSFYNNEISEKSEIFDDQFSVERPDGSNFTLKIRSTKLEDSAMYFCASKAQGRPYNEQFFGPGTRLTVL.

This clone was observed once. The chain recombines TRBV5-1 with TRBJ2-7; 10 nucleotides agree with TRBD2. This CDR3 spans 16 amino acids. From germline, CDR1 is SGHRS and CDR2 YFSETQ. The V segment lost 1 base and the J segment 6 bases; nucleotides outside the gene matches: 10. The chain's CDR3 is CASSLRTSGLGGEQYF. The CDR3 DNA sequence: TGCGCCAGCAGCTTGAGGACTAGCGGCCTTGGGGGCGAGCAGTACTTC.

CDR3 sequence reads: CSVSGRAGGELFF. Here the CDR3 DNA reads TGCAGCGTTAGCGGGAGGGCCGGCGGGGAGCTGTTTTTT. V gene TRBV29-1 combines with J gene TRBJ2-2, with 10 nucleotides matching TRBD2. The CDR3 sequence is 13 residues long. With V trimmed by 5 bases and J by 7 bases, 4 bases remained unmatched. Germline V gene data show CDR1 as SQVTM and CDR2 as ANQGSEA.

The chain employs TRBV30 and TRBJ1-5; possible D gene TRBD1, 5 bases. Germline V gene sequence: CDR1 GTSNPN, CDR2 SVGIG (reference sequence). The CDR3 is 16 amino acids. V was clipped by 2 bases and J by 0 bases, with 14 bases between them. The DNA for the CDR3 is TGTGCCTGGAGTCAGCTTGGGGGAGATAGCAATCAGCCCCAGCATTTT. Its protein is CAWSQLGGDSNQPQHF.